Presented here are 10 T cell receptor beta chains from one specimen sequenced in a study of shared clonotypes between healthy human individuals (dated by TCRdb to 2020 to 2021). The method was the immunoSEQ multiplex PCR assay. In TCRdb, the immuneACCESS table is reduced to in-frame sequences with V and J assigned. These tables do not hold every clone; where another copy was compared, an unresolved V gene accounts for under half, and the others remain unexplained. This sample holds 230,000 or so clones; approximately 70% were observed only once. The ten largest clones represent roughly 11% of the sample. Sequenced: memory CD4+ T cells sorted from blood. What the cell subset or site label conveys for this sample: CD45RA-negative fraction. Receptor source: a man aged 25 to 40 in good health.

V and J are TRBV5-3 and TRBJ2-7, with TRBD1 matching 7 bases. TRBV5-3 is an open reading frame whose function is uncertain. The CDR3 covers 17 residues. V was pared by 0 bases and J by 3 bases, with 12 bases of the junction left unmatched. The CDR3 sequence is CARSLDIGGIGRYEQYF. CDR3 DNA sequence: TGTGCCAGAAGCTTGGACATAGGGGGCATCGGACGCTACGAGCAGTACTTC.

The V gene is TRBV5-4, the J gene TRBJ2-7; the D gene is possibly TRBD1 (6 bases). The germline CDR1 and CDR2 sequences are SGHNT and YYREEE (reference sequence). Trimming pared 5 bases from V and 1 base from J, leaving 10 bases between. The CDR3 contains 13 residues. CDR3: CASRQGRSYEQYF. The CDR3 DNA reads as TGTGCCAGCAGACAGGGCAGGTCCTACGAGCAGTACTTC.

This sequence joins TRBV9 and TRBJ2-7; TRBD1 matches at 9 bases. The J segment lost 3 bases and the V segment lost 3 bases, leaving 10 bases of the junction unmatched. Per germline, CDR1 SGDLS and CDR2 YYNGEE. The CDR3 length is 16 residues. The CDR3 DNA sequence: TGTGCCAGCAGCGCGACTTACAGGGGGCCAGACTACGAGCAGTACTTC. Encoded protein: CASSATYRGPDYEQYF.

V is TRBV5-4 and J is TRBJ2-7; a weak D match, TRBD1 (5 bases). V lost 5 bases and J lost 2, with 14 bases in between. This CDR3 is 14 amino acids long. In germline, CDR1 is SGHNT, CDR2 YYREEE (reference sequence). CDR3 region: CASSLVDSPYEQYF. CDR3 DNA sequence: TGTGCCAGCAGTCTTGTAGACAGCCCCTACGAGCAGTACTTC.

The rearrangement links TRBV5-1 to TRBJ2-6; no clear D gene. This CDR3 is built from 14 residues. V gave up 7 bases and J gave up 0 bases, with 8 bases separating them. Germline assignment: CDR1 SGHRS and CDR2 YFSETQ. CDR3 nucleotide sequence: TGCGCCAGCGGCCTGGTCTCTGGGGCCAACGTCCTGACTTTC. Its protein is CASGLVSGANVLTF.

V usage is TRBV7-3 and J usage is TRBJ2-6; 9 positions match TRBD1. V was clipped by 3 bases and J by 0 bases; unmatched bases: 0. This CDR3 is 16 amino acids long. The germline V gene encodes CDR1 SGHTA and CDR2 FQGTGA. CDR3 sequence reads: CASSLTGGSGANVLTF. The CDR3 coding sequence is TGTGCCAGCAGCTTGACAGGGGGCTCTGGGGCCAACGTCCTGACTTTC.

The sample holds one count of this clone. Other DNA sequences from this sample encode an identical CDR3 as well. CDR3 region: CASRPTGGGNTIYF. CDR3 coding DNA: TGTGCCAGCAGGCCCACAGGGGGCGGAAACACCATATATTTT. The V gene is TRBV5-5, the J gene TRBJ1-3; 9 nucleotides match TRBD1. Germline assignment: CDR1 SGHKS and CDR2 YYEKEE (reference sequence). V was pared by 5 bases and J by 4 bases, with 4 bases of the junction left unmatched. The CDR3 totals 14 residues.

This chain joins TRBV2 and TRBJ2-7; D is ambiguous. Germline-derived CDR1 and CDR2 are SNHLY and FYNNEI. V dropped 6 bases and J dropped 0 bases, with 15 bases sitting between them. CDR3 size: 15 residues. CDR3 nucleotide sequence: TGTGCCAGCAGACTAAGACAAGTAAGCTCCTACGAGCAGTACTTC. As protein: CASRLRQVSSYEQYF. Full variable domain (outside the CDR3, taken from reference TRBV2 and TRBJ2-7): EPEVTQTPSHQVTQMGQEVILRCVPISNHLYFYWYRQILGQKVEFLVSFYNNEISEKSEIFDDQFSVERPDGSNFTLKIRSTKLEDSAMYFCASRLRQVSSYEQYFGPGTRLTVT.

This sequence joins TRBV11-2 and TRBJ2-3; D might be TRBD2 (6 bases). The V gene's germline CDR1 is SGHAT and CDR2 FQNNGV. V gave up 6 bases and J gave up 4 bases, with 17 bases separating them. The CDR3 totals 15 residues. CDR3 in DNA: TGTGCCAGCAGGAGATGGGGAGGTCAATCAGATACGCAGTATTTT. Translating gives CASRRWGGQSDTQYF.

The rearrangement uses TRBV9 and TRBJ2-7; D remains ambiguous. Trimming took off 0 bases at V and 2 bases at J, with 9 bases between the two ends. The CDR3 loop spans 14 amino acids. CDR1 is SGDLS, CDR2 YYNGEE, per germline. In DNA, the CDR3 is TGTGCCAGCAGCGTAGTTCCCTTTACCTACGAGCAGTACTTC. Translating it yields CASSVVPFTYEQYF.